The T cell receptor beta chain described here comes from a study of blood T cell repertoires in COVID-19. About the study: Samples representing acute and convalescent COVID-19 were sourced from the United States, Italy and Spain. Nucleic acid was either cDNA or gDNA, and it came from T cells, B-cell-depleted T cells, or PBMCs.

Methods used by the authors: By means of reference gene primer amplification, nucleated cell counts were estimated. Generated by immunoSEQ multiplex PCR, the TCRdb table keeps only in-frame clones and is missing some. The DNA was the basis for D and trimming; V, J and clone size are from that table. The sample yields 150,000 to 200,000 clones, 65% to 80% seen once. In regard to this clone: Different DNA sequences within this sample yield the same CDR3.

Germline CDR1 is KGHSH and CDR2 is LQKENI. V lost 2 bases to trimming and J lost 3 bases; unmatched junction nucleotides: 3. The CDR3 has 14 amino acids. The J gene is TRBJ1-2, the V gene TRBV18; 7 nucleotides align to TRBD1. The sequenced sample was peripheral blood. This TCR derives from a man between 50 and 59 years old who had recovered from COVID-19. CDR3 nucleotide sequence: TGTGCCAGCTCACCAGGACAGGACTACTATGGCTACACCTTC. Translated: CASSPGQDYYGYTF.